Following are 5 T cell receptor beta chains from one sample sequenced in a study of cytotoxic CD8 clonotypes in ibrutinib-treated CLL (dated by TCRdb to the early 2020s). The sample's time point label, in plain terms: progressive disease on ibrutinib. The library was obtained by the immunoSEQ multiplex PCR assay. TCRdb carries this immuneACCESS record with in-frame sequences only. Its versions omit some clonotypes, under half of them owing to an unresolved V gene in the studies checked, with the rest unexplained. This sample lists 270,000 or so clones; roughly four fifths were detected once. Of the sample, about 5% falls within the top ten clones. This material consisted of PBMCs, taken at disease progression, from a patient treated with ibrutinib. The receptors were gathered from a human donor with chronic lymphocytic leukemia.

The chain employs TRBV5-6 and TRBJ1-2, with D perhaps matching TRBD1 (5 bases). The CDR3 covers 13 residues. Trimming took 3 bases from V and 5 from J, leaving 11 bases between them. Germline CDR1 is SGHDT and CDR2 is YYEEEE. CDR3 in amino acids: CASSSGAVYGYTF. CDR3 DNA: TGTGCCAGCAGCTCCGGGGCAGTTTATGGCTACACCTTC.

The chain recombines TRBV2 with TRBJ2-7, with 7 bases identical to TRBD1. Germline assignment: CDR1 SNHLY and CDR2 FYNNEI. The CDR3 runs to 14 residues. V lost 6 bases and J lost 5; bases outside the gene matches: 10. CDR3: CASRRDSSLNEQYF. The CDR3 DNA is TGTGCCAGCAGAAGGGACAGTTCTTTAAACGAGCAGTACTTC.

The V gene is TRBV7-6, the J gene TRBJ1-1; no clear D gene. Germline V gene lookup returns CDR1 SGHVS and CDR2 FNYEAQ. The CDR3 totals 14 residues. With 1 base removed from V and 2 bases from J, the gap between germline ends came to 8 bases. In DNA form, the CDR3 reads TGTGCCAGCAGCTTAGTAGGCAGCAACACTGAAGCTTTCTTT. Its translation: CASSLVGSNTEAFF.

The CDR3 reads CASSPGLVAGELFF. The CDR3 nucleotides read TGTGCCAGCAGTCCGGGACTAGTCGCCGGGGAGCTGTTTTTT. The genes are TRBV5-4 and TRBJ2-2; the match to TRBD2 covers 8 bases. The CDR3 is 14 amino acids. Germline V gene lookup returns CDR1 SGHNT and CDR2 YYREEE (reference sequence). Trimming cost V 5 bases and J 6 bases; bases outside gene matches: 6.

The CDR3 loop reads CATSRDQRGLGEQFF. CDR3 DNA sequence: TGTGCCACCAGCAGAGATCAGAGGGGGTTAGGGGAGCAGTTCTTC. The gene calls are TRBV15 and TRBJ2-1; possible D gene TRBD1, 6 bases. The germline V gene encodes CDR1 LNHNV and CDR2 YYDKDF (reference sequence). This CDR3 is 15 amino acids long. V was trimmed by 0 bases and J by 10 bases, leaving 16 bases between them.